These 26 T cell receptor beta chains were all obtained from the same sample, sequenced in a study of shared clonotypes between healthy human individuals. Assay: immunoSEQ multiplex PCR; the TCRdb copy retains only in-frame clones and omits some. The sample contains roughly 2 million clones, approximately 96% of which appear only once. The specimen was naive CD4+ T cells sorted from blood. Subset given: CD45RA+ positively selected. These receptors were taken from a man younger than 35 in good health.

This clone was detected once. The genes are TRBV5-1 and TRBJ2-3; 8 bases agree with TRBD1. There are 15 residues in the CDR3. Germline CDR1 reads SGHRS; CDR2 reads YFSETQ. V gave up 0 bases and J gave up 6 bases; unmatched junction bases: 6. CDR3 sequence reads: CASSLASGGGDTQYF. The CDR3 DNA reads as TGCGCCAGCAGCTTGGCGTCAGGGGGCGGCGATACGCAGTATTTT.

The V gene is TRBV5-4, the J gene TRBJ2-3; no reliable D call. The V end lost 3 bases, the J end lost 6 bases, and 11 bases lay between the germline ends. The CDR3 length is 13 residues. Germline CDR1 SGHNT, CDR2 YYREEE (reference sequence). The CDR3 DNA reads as TGTGCCAGCAGCTCACCCCTCGCGGATACGCAGTATTTT. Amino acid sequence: CASSSPLADTQYF.

The CDR3 loop reads CASSMSGTPNEKLFF. CDR3 bases: TGTGCCAGTAGTATGTCAGGGACACCTAATGAAAAACTGTTTTTT. The V call is TRBV19, the J call TRBJ1-4, with D perhaps matching TRBD1 (6 bases). Germline CDR1 reads LNHDA; CDR2 reads SQIVND (reference sequence). The CDR3 contains 15 residues. V was clipped by 3 bases and J by 3 bases, with 11 bases between them. Variable domain in full (rest from reference TRBV19 and TRBJ1-4): DGGITQSPKYLFRKEGQNVTLSCEQNLNHDAMYWYRQDPGQGLRLIYYSQIVNDFQKGDIAEGYSVSREKKESFPLTVTSAQKNPTAFYLCASSMSGTPNEKLFFGSGTQLSVL.

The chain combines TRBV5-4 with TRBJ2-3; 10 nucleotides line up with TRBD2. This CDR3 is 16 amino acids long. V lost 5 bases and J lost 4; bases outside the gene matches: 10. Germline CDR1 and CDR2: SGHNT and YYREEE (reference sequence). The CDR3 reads CASSSAGTSVSDTQYF. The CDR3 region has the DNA TGTGCCAGCAGTTCCGCCGGGACTAGCGTCTCAGATACGCAGTATTTT.

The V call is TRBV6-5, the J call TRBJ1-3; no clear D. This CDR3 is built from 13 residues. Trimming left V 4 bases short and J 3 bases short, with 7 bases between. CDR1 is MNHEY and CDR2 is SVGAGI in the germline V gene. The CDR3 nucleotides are TGTGCCAGCAGTTTGTCGGGTGGAAACACCATATATTTT. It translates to CASSLSGGNTIYF.

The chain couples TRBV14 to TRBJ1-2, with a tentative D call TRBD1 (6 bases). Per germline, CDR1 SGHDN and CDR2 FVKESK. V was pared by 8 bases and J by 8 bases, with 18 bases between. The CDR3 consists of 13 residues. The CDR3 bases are TGTGCCAGCTCGATACAGGGTACCCGGGGCTACACCTTC. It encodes CASSIQGTRGYTF.

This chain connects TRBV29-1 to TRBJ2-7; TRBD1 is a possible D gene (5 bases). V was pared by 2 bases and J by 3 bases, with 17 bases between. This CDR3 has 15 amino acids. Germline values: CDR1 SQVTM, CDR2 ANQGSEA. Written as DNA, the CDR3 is TGCAGCGTTGAAAGTTACAGGAACGGTTACTACGAGCAGTACTTC. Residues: CSVESYRNGYYEQYF.

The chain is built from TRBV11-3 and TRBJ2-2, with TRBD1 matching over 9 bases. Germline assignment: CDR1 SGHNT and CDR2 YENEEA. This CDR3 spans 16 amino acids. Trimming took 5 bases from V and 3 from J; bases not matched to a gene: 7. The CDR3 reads CASSKEGQGHTGELFF. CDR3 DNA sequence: TGTGCCAGCAGCAAAGAGGGACAGGGTCACACCGGGGAGCTGTTTTTT. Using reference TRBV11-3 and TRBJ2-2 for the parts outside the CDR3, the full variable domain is EAGVVQSPRYKIIEKKQPVAFWCNPISGHNTLYWYLQNLGQGPELLIRYENEEAVDDSQLPKDRFSAERLKGVDSTLKIQPAELGDSAVYLCASSKEGQGHTGELFFGEGSRLTVL.

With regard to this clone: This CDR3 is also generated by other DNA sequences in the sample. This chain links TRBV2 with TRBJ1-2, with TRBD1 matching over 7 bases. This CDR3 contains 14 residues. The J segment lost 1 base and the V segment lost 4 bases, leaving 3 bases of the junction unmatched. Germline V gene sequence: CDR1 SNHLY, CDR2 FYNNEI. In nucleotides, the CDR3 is TGTGCCAGCAGTGCTGGGACAGTTAACTATGGCTACACCTTC. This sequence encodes CASSAGTVNYGYTF. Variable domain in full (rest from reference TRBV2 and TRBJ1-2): EPEVTQTPSHQVTQMGQEVILRCVPISNHLYFYWYRQILGQKVEFLVSFYNNEISEKSEIFDDQFSVERPDGSNFTLKIRSTKLEDSAMYFCASSAGTVNYGYTFGSGTRLTVV.

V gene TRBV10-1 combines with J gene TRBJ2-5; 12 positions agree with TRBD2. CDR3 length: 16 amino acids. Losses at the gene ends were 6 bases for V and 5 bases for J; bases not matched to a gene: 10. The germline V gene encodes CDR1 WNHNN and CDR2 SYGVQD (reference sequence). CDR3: CASSSGLAGQWETQYF. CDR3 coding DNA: TGCGCCAGCAGCTCCGGACTAGCGGGACAGTGGGAGACCCAGTACTTC.

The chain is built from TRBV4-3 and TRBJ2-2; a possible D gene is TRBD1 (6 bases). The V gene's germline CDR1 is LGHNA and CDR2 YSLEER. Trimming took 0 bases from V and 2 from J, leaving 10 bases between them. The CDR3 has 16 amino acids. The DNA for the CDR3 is TGCGCCAGCAGCCAAGATGCAGGGGCAAACACCGGGGAGCTGTTTTTT. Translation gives CASSQDAGANTGELFF.

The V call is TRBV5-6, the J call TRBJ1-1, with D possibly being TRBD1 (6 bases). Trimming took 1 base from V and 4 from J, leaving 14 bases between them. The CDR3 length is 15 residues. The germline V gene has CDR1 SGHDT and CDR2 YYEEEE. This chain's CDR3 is CASSLFRGKGTEAFF. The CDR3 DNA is TGTGCCAGCAGCTTGTTCAGGGGTAAGGGCACTGAAGCTTTCTTT.

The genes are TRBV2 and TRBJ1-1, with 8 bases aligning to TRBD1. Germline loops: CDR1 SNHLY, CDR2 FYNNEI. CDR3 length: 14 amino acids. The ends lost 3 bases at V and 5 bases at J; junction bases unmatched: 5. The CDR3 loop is CASSETGVWTEAFF. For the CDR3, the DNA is TGTGCCAGCAGTGAGACAGGGGTATGGACTGAAGCTTTCTTT.

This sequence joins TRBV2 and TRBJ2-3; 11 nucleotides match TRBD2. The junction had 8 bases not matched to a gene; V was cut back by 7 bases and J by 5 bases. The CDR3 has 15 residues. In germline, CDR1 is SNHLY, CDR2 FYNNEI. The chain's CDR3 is CASTYTSGGVDTQYF. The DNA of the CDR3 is TGTGCCAGCACCTACACTAGCGGGGGTGTAGATACGCAGTATTTT.

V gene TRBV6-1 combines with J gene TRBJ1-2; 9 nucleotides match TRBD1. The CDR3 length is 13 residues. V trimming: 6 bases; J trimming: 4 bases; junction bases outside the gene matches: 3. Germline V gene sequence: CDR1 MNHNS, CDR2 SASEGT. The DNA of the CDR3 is TGTGCCAGCAGCCTGGACAGGGGCTATGGCTACACCTTC. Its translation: CASSLDRGYGYTF.

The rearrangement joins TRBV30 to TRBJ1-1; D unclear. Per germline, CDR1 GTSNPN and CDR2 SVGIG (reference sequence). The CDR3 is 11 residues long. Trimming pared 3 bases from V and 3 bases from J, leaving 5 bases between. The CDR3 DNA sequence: TGTGCCTGGAGAGCTGACACTGAAGCTTTCTTT. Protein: CAWRADTEAFF.

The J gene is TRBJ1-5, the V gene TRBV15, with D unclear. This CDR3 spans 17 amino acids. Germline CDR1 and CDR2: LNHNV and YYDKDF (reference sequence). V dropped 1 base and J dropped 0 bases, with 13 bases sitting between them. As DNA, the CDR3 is TGTGCCACCAGCAGAGTTATCCAGGCGTATAGCAATCAGCCCCAGCATTTT. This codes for CATSRVIQAYSNQPQHF.

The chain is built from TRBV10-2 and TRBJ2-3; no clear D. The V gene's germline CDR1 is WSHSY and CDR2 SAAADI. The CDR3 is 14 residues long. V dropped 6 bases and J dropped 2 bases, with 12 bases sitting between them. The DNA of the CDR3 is TGCGCCAGCAGGGCCAGAGCGCTCACAGATACGCAGTATTTT. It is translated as CASRARALTDTQYF.

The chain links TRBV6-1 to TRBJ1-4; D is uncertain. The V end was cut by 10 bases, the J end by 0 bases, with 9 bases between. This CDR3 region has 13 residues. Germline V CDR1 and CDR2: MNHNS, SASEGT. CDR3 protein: CATRTATNEKLFF. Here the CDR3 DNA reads TGTGCCACCAGGACGGCAACTAATGAAAAACTGTTTTTT.

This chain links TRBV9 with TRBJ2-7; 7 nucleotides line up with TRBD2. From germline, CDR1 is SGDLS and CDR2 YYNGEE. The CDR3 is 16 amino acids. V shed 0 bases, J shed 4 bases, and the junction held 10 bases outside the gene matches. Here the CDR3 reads CASSVDGAGVWYEQYF. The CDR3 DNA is TGTGCCAGCAGCGTAGATGGGGCGGGAGTATGGTACGAGCAGTACTTC.

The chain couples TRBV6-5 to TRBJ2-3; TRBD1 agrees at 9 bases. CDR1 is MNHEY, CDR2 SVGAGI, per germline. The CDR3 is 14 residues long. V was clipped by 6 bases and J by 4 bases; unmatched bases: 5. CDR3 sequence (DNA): TGTGCCAGCAGGGGGTGGACAGGGGCAGATACGCAGTATTTT. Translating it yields CASRGWTGADTQYF.

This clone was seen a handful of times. This CDR3 is CATPTGTSSNTGELFF. In DNA form, the CDR3 reads TGTGCCACCCCAACCGGGACTAGCTCGAACACCGGGGAGCTGTTTTTT. This rearrangement joins TRBV6-6 to TRBJ2-2; 9 bases fit TRBD2. The CDR3 covers 16 residues. V lost 10 bases and J lost 0; bases outside the gene matches: 9. Germline V gives CDR1 MNHNY, CDR2 SVGAGI (reference sequence).

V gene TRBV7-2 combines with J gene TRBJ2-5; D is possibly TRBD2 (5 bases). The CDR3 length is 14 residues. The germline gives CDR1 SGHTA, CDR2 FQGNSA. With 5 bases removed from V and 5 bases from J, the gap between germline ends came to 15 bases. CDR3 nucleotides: TGTGCCAGCAGCCCCGTGCGGGTGGGGGAGACCCAGTACTTC. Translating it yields CASSPVRVGETQYF.

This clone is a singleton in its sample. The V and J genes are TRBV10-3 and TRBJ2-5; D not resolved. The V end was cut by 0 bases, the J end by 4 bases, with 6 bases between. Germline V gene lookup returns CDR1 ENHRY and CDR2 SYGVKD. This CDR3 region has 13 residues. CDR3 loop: CAISESGIETQYF. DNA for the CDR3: TGTGCCATCAGTGAGTCGGGTATAGAGACCCAGTACTTC.

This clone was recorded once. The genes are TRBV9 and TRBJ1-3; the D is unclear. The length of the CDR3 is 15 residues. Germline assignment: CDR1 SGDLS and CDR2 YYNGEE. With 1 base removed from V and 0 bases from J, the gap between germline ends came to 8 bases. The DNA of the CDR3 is TGTGCCAGCAGCGTAACCCCGGTCTCTGGAAACACCATATATTTT. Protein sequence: CASSVTPVSGNTIYF.

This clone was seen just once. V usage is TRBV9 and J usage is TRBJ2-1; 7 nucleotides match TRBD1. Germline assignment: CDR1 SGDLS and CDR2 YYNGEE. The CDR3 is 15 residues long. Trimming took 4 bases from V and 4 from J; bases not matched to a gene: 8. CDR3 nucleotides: TGTGCCAGCAGCCCAACCGGACAGGCATACAATGAGCAGTTCTTC. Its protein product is CASSPTGQAYNEQFF.